Below are 19 T cell receptor beta chains sequenced from a single sample in a study of identical twins. TCRdb fed the 5' RACE reads into MiXCR, producing one record per CDR3 protein. Among under 800,000 distinct CDR3 sequences, approximately 22% were seen once, and the ten largest hold around 4.5%. These data were also reused for a study on T cells expressing NK-cell markers.

Material: PBMCs. The origin of the receptors is a woman between 18 and 29 years old in good health.

The V and J genes are TRBV19 and TRBJ2-7; 11 positions agree with TRBD2. V trimming: 10 bases; J trimming: 6 bases; junction bases outside the gene matches: 8. The CDR3 is 13 residues long. Germline loops: CDR1 LNHDA, CDR2 SQIVND (reference sequence). This CDR3 is CATRLAGSGEQYF. The DNA for the CDR3 is TGTGCCACCAGACTAGCGGGGTCTGGCGAGCAGTACTTC. Full variable domain (outside the CDR3, taken from reference TRBV19 and TRBJ2-7): DGGITQSPKYLFRKEGQNVTLSCEQNLNHDAMYWYRQDPGQGLRLIYYSQIVNDFQKGDIAEGYSVSREKKESFPLTVTSAQKNPTAFYLCATRLAGSGEQYFGPGTRLTVT.

This clonotype showed up just a few times. The J gene is TRBJ1-3, the V gene TRBV6-5; no reliable D call. This CDR3 has 11 residues. The germline V gene has CDR1 MNHEY and CDR2 SVGAGI. V was cut by 2 bases and J by 7 bases, with 3 bases left in between. CDR3 sequence (DNA): TGTGCCAGCAGTTACCAGAACACCATATATTTT. Amino acid sequence: CASSYQNTIYF.

The genes are TRBV20-1 and TRBJ1-1; D call uncertain. The V gene's germline CDR1 is DFQATT and CDR2 SNEGSKA (reference sequence). Trimming removed 1 base at V and 1 base at J, with 10 bases between. This CDR3 has 14 amino acids. The DNA for the CDR3 is TGCAGTGCTAGAGTCGGCAATCCGAACACTGAAGCTTTCTTT. Its translation is CSARVGNPNTEAFF.

V is TRBV5-6 and J is TRBJ2-5; TRBD1 matches 8 bases. The V and J ends lost 1 base and 4 bases, in that order; junction bases with no gene match: 6. Germline CDR1 reads SGHDT; CDR2 reads YYEEEE. CDR3 length: 15 amino acids. CDR3 in amino acids: CASSLPFRGRETQYF. The DNA for the CDR3 is TGTGCCAGCAGCTTGCCATTCAGGGGGCGAGAGACCCAGTACTTC.

This clonotype turned up a few times. V gene TRBV20-1 combines with J gene TRBJ1-4; D unresolved. CDR3 size: 12 residues. V lost 5 bases and J lost 7, with 11 bases in between. Looked up from germline, CDR1 is DFQATT and CDR2 is SNEGSKA (reference sequence). The DNA for the CDR3 is TGCAGTGCTTGGATCTCCGGTGAAAAACTGTTTTTT. Translating it yields CSAWISGEKLFF.

The rearrangement uses TRBV12-3 or TRBV12-4 and TRBJ2-2; 8 nucleotides match TRBD2. V lost 8 bases and J lost 3; bases outside the gene matches: 8. This CDR3 has 15 residues. Written as DNA, the CDR3 is TGTGCCAGCTCCCGGGGGGGGCTTGACACCGGGGAGCTGTTTTTT. Translation gives CASSRGGLDTGELFF.

This clonotype has ten or more counts. The chain couples TRBV6-5 to TRBJ2-3; 7 bases are a match to TRBD1. Germline CDR1 MNHEY, CDR2 SVGAGI. The CDR3 sequence is 12 residues long. V was pared by 5 bases and J by 6 bases, with 2 bases of the junction left unmatched. CDR3 protein: CASSTGVDTQYF. CDR3 DNA sequence: TGTGCCAGCAGTACAGGGGTGGATACGCAGTATTTT.

The chain joins TRBV5-1 to TRBJ2-7; D ambiguous. V lost 0 bases to trimming and J lost 2 bases, with 9 bases between them. CDR3 length equals 14 residues. Looked up from germline, CDR1 is SGHRS and CDR2 is YFSETQ. The CDR3 bases are TGCGCCAGCAGCTTGGCCGAAATTCCCTACGAGCAGTACTTC. Translation: CASSLAEIPYEQYF.

The gene calls are TRBV6-6 and TRBJ2-7, with no clear D. Trimming cost V 6 bases and J 5 bases, with 14 bases left between them. CDR1 and CDR2 from the germline V gene are MNHNY and SVGAGI (reference sequence). The CDR3 spans 13 residues. CDR3 in amino acids: CASSPRVVNEQYF. CDR3 DNA: TGTGCCAGCAGCCCTAGGGTTGTGAACGAGCAGTACTTC.

This clonotype was seen ten or more times. V gene TRBV27 combines with J gene TRBJ1-6; D uncertain. The CDR3 covers 13 residues. Germline loops: CDR1 MNHEY, CDR2 SMNVEV (reference sequence). Trimming left V 2 bases short and J 8 bases short, with 7 bases between. The CDR3 nucleotides read TGTGCCAGCAGTTTAGGAGGTGATTCACCCCTCCACTTT. It is translated as CASSLGGDSPLHF.

This clonotype was picked up a small number of times. The chain employs TRBV28 and TRBJ2-5; a possible D gene is TRBD1 (6 bases). CDR1 and CDR2 (germline): MDHEN, SYDVKM. This CDR3 contains 15 residues. V was trimmed by 4 bases and J by 5 bases, leaving 17 bases between them. The CDR3 spells CASSSAGAGRETQYF. CDR3 bases: TGTGCCAGCAGTTCAGCAGGGGCAGGGCGGGAGACCCAGTACTTC.

This clonotype was detected only once. Written as DNA, the CDR3 is TGTGCCAGCAGCTTAAGAGGGACAGTTTTCGGGGGGACCCAGTACTTC. Translation gives CASSLRGTVFGGTQYF. The chain combines TRBV7-2 with TRBJ2-5, with D possibly matching TRBD1 (7 bases). Germline V gene lookup returns CDR1 SGHTA and CDR2 FQGNSA. The CDR3 is 16 amino acids. The ends were cut back, 2 bases at V and 7 bases at J, with 20 bases in the middle.

This clonotype occurred a few times. The chain recombines TRBV10-3 with TRBJ2-7; TRBD1 might be the D (6 bases). V was clipped by 10 bases and J by 1 base, with 17 bases between them. The CDR3 has 14 amino acids. Germline V gene sequence: CDR1 ENHRY, CDR2 SYGVKD. CDR3 loop: CATKLQGRSYEQYF. The CDR3 DNA is TGTGCCACCAAGTTGCAGGGGCGATCCTACGAGCAGTACTTC.

The chain carries TRBV12-3 or TRBV12-4 and TRBJ1-2; 8 bases are shared with TRBD1. V was clipped by 3 bases and J by 4 bases; unmatched bases: 10. The CDR3 has 16 amino acids. The CDR3 nucleotides read TGTGCCAGCAGTTTCTACCGTTCAGGGGGCGGCTATGGCTACACCTTC. Its protein is CASSFYRSGGGYGYTF.

The sample holds many counts of this clonotype. The chain employs TRBV12-3 or TRBV12-4 and TRBJ1-1, with D possibly TRBD1 on 5 matching bases. Trimming removed 4 bases from V and 8 bases from J, with 8 bases in between. The CDR3 is 11 residues long. This CDR3 is CASSYGGEAFF. CDR3 bases: TGTGCCAGCAGTTATGGGGGAGAAGCTTTCTTT.

This clonotype was recorded many times. V gene TRBV12-5 combines with J gene TRBJ2-1; no firm D call. The CDR3 spans 15 residues. Germline V gives CDR1 LGHNT, CDR2 FRNRAP. Trimming cost V 7 bases and J 0 bases, with 13 bases left between them. This CDR3 is CASERGQTSYNEQFF. In DNA form, the CDR3 reads TGTGCTAGTGAGCGTGGGCAGACCTCCTACAATGAGCAGTTCTTC.

The chain is built from TRBV5-1 and TRBJ1-1, with a possible D match to TRBD1 (6 bases). Germline V gene sequence: CDR1 SGHRS, CDR2 YFSETQ. CDR3 length equals 15 residues. Trimming shortened V by 0 bases and J by 3 bases, and 12 bases separated the two germline ends. In DNA form, the CDR3 reads TGCGCCAGCAGCTTGGACACGGGGGCGGACACTGAAGCTTTCTTT. Protein: CASSLDTGADTEAFF.

In DNA form, the CDR3 reads TGTGCCAGCAGCCCCCAGTACTGGGACGGCGAGCAGTACTTC. It yields the protein CASSPQYWDGEQYF. The chain couples TRBV7-2 to TRBJ2-7; D may match TRBD1 or TRBD2 (5 bases each). The germline V gene encodes CDR1 SGHTA and CDR2 FQGNSA. Deletions cut 5 bases from V and 6 bases from J, with 17 bases between. This CDR3 is built from 14 residues.

The chain couples TRBV12-3 or TRBV12-4 to TRBJ1-2, with D perhaps TRBD1 (6 bases). The CDR3 consists of 13 residues. Trimming stripped 3 bases from V and 6 bases from J, with 11 bases between. The CDR3: CASSFRDIHGYTF. In DNA, the CDR3 is TGTGCCAGCAGTTTTAGGGACATCCATGGCTACACCTTC.